This T cell receptor beta chain is drawn from a study of T-cell reconstitution after alpha-beta-depleted transplantation in children. General study results and limits: Elevated TCRbeta diversity at day 60 was traced, in some patients, to surviving recipient T cells and thymic progenitors. Diversity and T-cell counts at one year after transplant derived mostly from new T cells. Reported findings indicate that, about two months after transplant, alpha-beta T cells came from several hundred expanded clones, which were derived from non-depleted graft cells.

TCRbeta library construction was performed incorporating unique molecular identifiers. TCRdb passed the PCR reads through MiXCR, listing each CDR3 protein once. The table lists about 460,000 distinct CDR3 sequences, 9.5% to 12% of them singletons, with 13% to 15% in the top ten. Between the trimmed V and J ends, which lost 1 base and 3 bases, there was a span of 7 bases. Germline values: CDR1 SGHTA, CDR2 FQGNSA. The CDR3 has 13 residues. Concerning this clonotype itself: Antigen unknown.

This sample comprised PBMCs, mostly from graft donor cells, obtained 180 days after TCRalphabeta/CD19-depleted stem cell transplant. V gene TRBV7-2 combines with J gene TRBJ2-7, with D tentatively TRBD1 (5 bases). The sequence was collected from a female patient aged 2 to 10 who had a stem cell transplant for aplastic anemia, so the T cells may come from the graft donor. The CDR3 reads CASSLGGFYEQYV. CDR3 sequence (DNA): TGTGCCAGCAGCTTAGGGGGCTTCTACGAGCAGTACGTC.